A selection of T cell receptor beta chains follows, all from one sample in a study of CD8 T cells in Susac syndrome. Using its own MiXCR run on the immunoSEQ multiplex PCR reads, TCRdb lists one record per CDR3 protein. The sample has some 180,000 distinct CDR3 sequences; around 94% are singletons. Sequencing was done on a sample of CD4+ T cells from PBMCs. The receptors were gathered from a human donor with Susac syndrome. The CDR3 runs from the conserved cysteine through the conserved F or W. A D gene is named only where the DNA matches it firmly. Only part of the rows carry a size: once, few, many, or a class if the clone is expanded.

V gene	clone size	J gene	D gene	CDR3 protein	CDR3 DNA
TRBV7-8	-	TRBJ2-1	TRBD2	CASSLFERGSYNEQFF	TGTGCCAGCAGCTTATTCGAGCGGGGGTCCTACAATGAGCAGTTCTTC
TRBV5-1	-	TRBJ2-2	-	CASSLVEARQSGELFF	TGCGCCAGCAGCTTGGTGGAGGCACGTCAAAGCGGGGAGCTGTTTTTT
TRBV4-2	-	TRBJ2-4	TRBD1	CASSQDGQGANIQYF	TGTGCCAGCAGCCAAGATGGGCAGGGGGCAAACATTCAGTACTTC
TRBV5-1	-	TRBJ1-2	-	CASSLASRTYGYTF	TGCGCCAGCAGCTTGGCCTCGAGGACTTATGGCTACACCTTC
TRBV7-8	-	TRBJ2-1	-	CASSRPGKSYNEQFF	TGTGCCAGCAGCCGACCAGGGAAATCCTACAATGAGCAGTTCTTC
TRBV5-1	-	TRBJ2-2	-	CASSLSANKGELFF	TGCGCCAGCAGCTTGTCAGCGAACAAGGGGGAGCTGTTTTTT
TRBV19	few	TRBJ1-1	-	CASSPRVDTEAFF	TGTGCCAGTAGCCCGCGGGTGGACACTGAAGCTTTCTTT
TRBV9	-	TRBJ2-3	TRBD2	CASSPPGLEGADTQYF	TGTGCCAGCAGCCCTCCGGGACTAGAGGGGGCAGATACGCAGTATTTT
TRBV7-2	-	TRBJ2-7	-	CASSLGGGEYEQYF	TGTGCCAGCAGCTTAGGCGGCGGGGAGTACGAGCAGTACTTC
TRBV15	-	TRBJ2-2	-	CATSRDLSNTGELFF	TGTGCCACCAGCAGAGATCTAAGTAACACCGGGGAGCTGTTTTTT
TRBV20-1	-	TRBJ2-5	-	CSAPAGTQETQYF	TGCAGTGCCCCGGCGGGTACTCAAGAGACCCAGTACTTC
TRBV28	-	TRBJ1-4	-	CASSGGASGVTNEKLFF	TGTGCCAGCAGTGGGGGGGCCTCAGGGGTCACTAATGAAAAACTGTTTTTT
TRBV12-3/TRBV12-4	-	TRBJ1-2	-	CASSYGWYGYTF	TGTGCCAGCAGTTATGGATGGTATGGCTACACCTTC
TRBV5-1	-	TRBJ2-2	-	CASSLGHRNTGELFF	TGCGCCAGCAGCTTGGGACATCGCAACACCGGGGAGCTGTTTTTT
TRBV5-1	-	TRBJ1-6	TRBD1	CASSFEGGGRNSPLHF	TGCGCCAGCAGCTTTGAAGGAGGGGGCCGTAATTCACCCCTCCACTTT
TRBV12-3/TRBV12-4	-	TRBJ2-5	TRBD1	CASRQTGPQETQYF	TGTGCCAGCAGGCAGACAGGGCCCCAAGAGACCCAGTACTTC
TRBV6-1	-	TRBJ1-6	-	CASSGTQAANSPLHF	TGTGCCAGCAGTGGTACGCAGGCCGCCAATTCACCCCTCCACTTT
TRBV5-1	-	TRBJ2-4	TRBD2	CASSLGGGGGKNIQYF	TGCGCCAGCAGCTTAGGCGGGGGAGGTGGCAAAAACATTCAGTACTTC
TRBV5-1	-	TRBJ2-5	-	CASSLNYQETQYF	TGCGCCAGCAGCCTTAACTACCAAGAGACCCAGTACTTC
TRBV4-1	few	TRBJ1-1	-	CASSQVYRRSEAFF	TGCGCCAGCAGCCAAGTTTACAGGCGGAGTGAAGCTTTCTTT
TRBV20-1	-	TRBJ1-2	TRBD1	CSARIGGGYGYTF	TGCAGTGCTCGGATAGGGGGCGGGTATGGCTACACCTTC
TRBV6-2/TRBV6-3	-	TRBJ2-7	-	CASSLGRGFEQYF	TGTGCCAGCAGTTTGGGACGAGGCTTCGAGCAGTACTTC
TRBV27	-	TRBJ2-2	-	CASRVGPNTGELFF	TGTGCCAGCAGAGTTGGACCGAACACCGGGGAGCTGTTTTTT
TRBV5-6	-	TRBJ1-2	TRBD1	CASSLGTGENYGYTF	TGTGCCAGCAGTCTCGGGACAGGGGAAAACTATGGCTACACCTTC
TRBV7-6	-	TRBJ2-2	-	CASSPGVELFF	TGTGCCAGCAGCCCGGGGGTGGAGCTGTTTTTT
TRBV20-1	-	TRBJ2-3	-	CSTSRTGNTDTQYF	TGCAGTACATCGCGAACAGGGAACACAGATACGCAGTATTTT
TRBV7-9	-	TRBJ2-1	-	CASSLGRGVRSYNEQFF	TGTGCCAGCAGCTTAGGAAGGGGGGTCCGCTCCTACAATGAGCAGTTCTTC
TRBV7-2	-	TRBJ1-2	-	CASSLGRPVGGYTF	TGTGCCAGCAGCTTAGGTCGCCCGGTAGGGGGCTACACCTTC
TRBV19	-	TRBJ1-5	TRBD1	CASRSGQGNQPQHF	TGTGCCAGTAGGTCAGGACAGGGCAATCAGCCCCAGCATTTT
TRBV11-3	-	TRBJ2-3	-	CASSSGADTQYF	TGTGCCAGCAGTTCGGGGGCAGATACGCAGTATTTT
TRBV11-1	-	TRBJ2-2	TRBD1	CASSQAGTENTGELFF	TGTGCCAGCAGCCAAGCCGGGACAGAAAACACCGGGGAGCTGTTTTTT
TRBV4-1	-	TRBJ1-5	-	CASSQVAGRNQPQHF	TGCGCCAGCAGCCAAGTCGCGGGTCGCAATCAGCCCCAGCATTTT
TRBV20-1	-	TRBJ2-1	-	CSAPGVSPANEQFF	TGCAGTGCTCCCGGAGTTTCCCCGGCCAATGAGCAGTTCTTC
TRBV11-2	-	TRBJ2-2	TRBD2	CASSSSGSTGELFF	TGTGCCAGCAGCTCTAGCGGGAGCACCGGGGAGCTGTTTTTT
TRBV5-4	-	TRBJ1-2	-	CASSLAPSTGANYGYTF	TGTGCCAGCAGCTTGGCCCCCTCTACGGGAGCTAACTATGGCTACACCTTC
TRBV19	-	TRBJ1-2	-	CASSVQGGYGYTF	TGTGCCAGTAGTGTACAGGGCGGCTATGGCTACACCTTC
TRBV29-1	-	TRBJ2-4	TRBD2	CSVRREGRENIQYF	TGCAGCGTTAGGCGGGAGGGCCGGGAAAACATTCAGTACTTC
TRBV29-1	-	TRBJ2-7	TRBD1	CSARFDRAEQYF	TGCAGCGCGAGATTTGACAGGGCCGAGCAGTACTTC
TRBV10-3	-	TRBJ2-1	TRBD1	CAISEGQGAHNEQFF	TGTGCCATCAGTGAGGGACAGGGGGCGCACAATGAGCAGTTCTTC
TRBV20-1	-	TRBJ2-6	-	CSARGTESLSGANVLTF	TGCAGTGCTAGGGGGACCGAAAGCCTCTCTGGGGCCAACGTCCTGACTTTC
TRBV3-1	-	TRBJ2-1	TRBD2	CASSQDIGLEYNEQFF	TGTGCCAGCAGCCAAGATATAGGACTAGAATACAATGAGCAGTTCTTC
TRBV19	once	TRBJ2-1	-	CASSRLGTNTEQFF	TGTGCCAGTAGTAGGCTAGGGACGAATACTGAGCAGTTCTTC
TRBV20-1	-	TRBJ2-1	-	CSARRALASIYNEQFF	TGCAGTGCTAGGAGGGCACTAGCATCGATTTACAATGAGCAGTTCTTC
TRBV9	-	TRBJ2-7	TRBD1	CASRPRQGSSYEQYF	TGTGCCAGCAGACCCAGACAGGGGAGCTCCTACGAGCAGTACTTC
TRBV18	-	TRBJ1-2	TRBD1	CASSPSRGSDYGYTF	TGTGCCAGCTCACCGTCCAGGGGGTCCGACTATGGCTACACCTTC
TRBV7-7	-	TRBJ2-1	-	CASSLEVHNEQFF	TGTGCTAGCAGCTTAGAAGTTCACAATGAGCAGTTCTTC
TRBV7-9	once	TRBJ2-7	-	CASSLMGSSYEQYF	TGTGCCAGCAGCTTAATGGGCAGTAGCTACGAGCAGTACTTC
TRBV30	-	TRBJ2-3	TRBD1	CAWSPTDRQGDTQYF	TGTGCCTGGAGTCCGACGGACAGGCAAGGAGATACGCAGTATTTT
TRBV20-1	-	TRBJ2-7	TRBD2	CSARLAGGPNYEQYF	TGCAGTGCCCGACTAGCGGGAGGCCCTAATTACGAGCAGTACTTC
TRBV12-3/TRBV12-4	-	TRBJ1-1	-	CASRTGYTEAFF	TGTGCCAGCAGGACGGGATACACTGAAGCTTTCTTT
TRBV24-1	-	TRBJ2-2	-	CATSDPGLAGELFF	TGTGCCACCAGTGACCCTGGACTCGCCGGGGAGCTGTTTTTT
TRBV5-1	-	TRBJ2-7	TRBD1	CASSLVYRGVYEQYF	TGCGCCAGCAGCTTGGTCTACAGGGGGGTCTACGAGCAGTACTTC
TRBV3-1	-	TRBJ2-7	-	CASSPGTWSSYEQYF	TGTGCCAGCAGCCCAGGGACCTGGAGCTCCTACGAGCAGTACTTC